Each of the 13 T cell receptor beta chains below was sequenced from the same sample in a study of T cells in Graves' hyperthyroidism and ophthalmopathy. From RNA transcripts, TCR beta CDR3 regions were amplified. First-round RT-PCR targeting the TCR CDR3 was performed with the HTBI primer set. TCRdb fed the multiplex PCR reads into MiXCR, producing one record per CDR3 protein. The top ten hold roughly 10% of the sample, which has roughly 700,000 distinct CDR3 sequences, roughly 15% seen once. Sequences were obtained from blood. The receptor source for this set is a young woman with Graves' hyperthyroidism.

This clonotype was observed a few times. CDR3 sequence reads: CASMDRGRRQPQHF. CDR3 nucleotide sequence: TGTGCCAGCATGGACAGGGGGCGACGTCAGCCCCAGCATTTT. The rearrangement uses TRBV2 and TRBJ1-5; 11 bases agree with TRBD1. This CDR3 is built from 14 residues. Germline values: CDR1 SNHLY, CDR2 FYNNEI. Trimming removed 7 bases from V and 6 bases from J; junction bases left unmatched: 5.

At least ten counts were recorded for this clonotype. The chain is built from TRBV30 and TRBJ2-3; either TRBD1 or TRBD2 may supply D (5 bases each). Germline V gives CDR1 GTSNPN, CDR2 SVGIG (reference sequence). V was clipped by 0 bases and J by 2 bases, with 12 bases between them. The CDR3 totals 15 residues. Written as DNA, the CDR3 is TGTGCCTGGAGTGTGGGGGACGGCATCACAGATACGCAGTATTTT. Its translation is CAWSVGDGITDTQYF.

This clonotype was detected many times. Sequence at one end of the junction differs from germline and may be a read error. This CDR3 reads CASSPAPGLVVSEQYF. The CDR3 DNA follows: TGTGCTAGCAGCCCAGCTCCGGGGCTGGTAGTCTCCGAGCAGTACTTC. The chain links TRBV7-7 to TRBJ2-7; D may match TRBD1 or TRBD2 (5 bases each). The CDR3 contains 16 residues. CDR1 is SSHAT, CDR2 FNYEAQ, per germline (reference sequence).

This clonotype was detected many times. The rearrangement joins TRBV6-2 or TRBV6-3 to TRBJ2-7; D possibly corresponds to TRBD2 (6 bases). Germline V lookup: CDR1 MNHEY, CDR2 SVGEGT. This CDR3 has 14 residues. The V and J ends lost 5 bases and 5 bases respectively, with 16 bases between them. The CDR3 DNA is TGTGCCAGCAGTCCCATGGGGGGACGGGACGAGCAGTACTTC. Its protein is CASSPMGGRDEQYF.

Note on this clonotype: Since a much larger clone is just one base distant, this may be a read error. This chain connects TRBV2 to TRBJ2-1, with TRBD1 as a possible D gene (6 bases). This CDR3 region has 14 residues. The germline V gene has CDR1 SNHLY and CDR2 FYNNEI. CDR3 sequence (DNA): TGTGTCAGCAAGGTAAAGGCATCAGGGGATGAGCAGTTCTTC. This gives the protein CVSKVKASGDEQFF.

This clonotype showed up many times. V gene TRBV2 combines with J gene TRBJ2-7, with unresolved D. In germline, CDR1 is SNHLY, CDR2 FYNNEI. The CDR3 is 13 residues long. Trimming removed 6 bases from V and 3 bases from J, with 12 bases in between. Written as DNA, the CDR3 is TGTGCCAGCAGCGCCGGGCTGCACTACGAGCAGTACTTC. Protein product: CASSAGLHYEQYF.

This clonotype was seen more than once but under ten times. The rearrangement joins TRBV29-1 to TRBJ2-2; TRBD2 matches at 8 bases. From germline, CDR1 is SQVTM and CDR2 ANQGSEA. This CDR3 has 16 amino acids. The junction had 15 bases not matched to a gene; V was cut back by 8 bases and J by 4 bases. CDR3 DNA sequence: TGCAGCCCCTATTTCTCGACTAGCGACAGCACCGGGGAGCTGTTTTTT. The encoded protein is CSPYFSTSDSTGELFF.

As to this clonotype: A clone one base away is much larger, so this may be a read error. The genes are TRBV12-3 or TRBV12-4 and TRBJ2-7; 10 bases are a match to TRBD2. V lost 3 bases and J lost 7; bases outside the gene matches: 9. The CDR3 is made up of 15 amino acids. The CDR3 nucleotides are TGTGCCAGCAGTTTGTGGCTAGCGGGAGCAAATGAGCAGTACTTC. It is translated as CASSLWLAGANEQYF.

In its sample, this clonotype was seen many times. This chain connects TRBV2 to TRBJ1-1; possible D gene TRBD1, 5 bases. This CDR3 contains 12 residues. The V and J ends lost 8 bases and 5 bases respectively, with 12 bases between them. Looked up from germline, CDR1 is SNHLY and CDR2 is FYNNEI. The CDR3 DNA follows: TGTGCCAGCCGTGGGGGGGGGACTGAAGCTTTCTTT. Translating it yields CASRGGGTEAFF.

This clonotype was seen ten or more times. The chain has TRBV7-3 and TRBJ2-7; D is unresolved. The CDR3 consists of 13 residues. CDR1 SGHTA and CDR2 FQGTGA come from the germline V gene. V lost 0 bases and J lost 5, with 8 bases in between. CDR3 sequence (DNA): TGTGCCAGCAGCTTAACATTAGCCGACGAGCAGTACTTC. Its translation: CASSLTLADEQYF.

This clonotype came up a few times. The J gene is TRBJ2-1, the V gene TRBV2; TRBD2 agrees at 13 bases. The CDR3 consists of 18 residues. Per germline, CDR1 SNHLY and CDR2 FYNNEI. V dropped 6 bases and J dropped 1; count of bases not matched to a gene: 9. The CDR3 region has the DNA TGTGCCAGCAGGAGACTAGCGGGAGGCCCACGATCCTACAATGAGCAGTTCTTC. It encodes CASRRLAGGPRSYNEQFF. Looking up the rest from reference TRBV2 and TRBJ2-1 gives the full variable domain: EPEVTQTPSHQVTQMGQEVILRCVPISNHLYFYWYRQILGQKVEFLVSFYNNEISEKSEIFDDQFSVERPDGSNFTLKIRSTKLEDSAMYFCASRRLAGGPRSYNEQFFGPGTRLTVL.

The V call is TRBV7-2, the J call TRBJ2-5; TRBD2 might be the D (5 bases). V lost 2 bases and J 3 bases, leaving 25 bases between the germline ends. The CDR3 totals 19 residues. Germline assignment: CDR1 SGHTA and CDR2 FQGNSA. CDR3 DNA: TGTGCCAGCAGCTTAAGTAAGCTCCTAAGACGGAGGATCGAAGAGACCCAGTACTTC. Translation: CASSLSKLLRRRIEETQYF.

This clonotype was picked up a small number of times. The genes are TRBV4-3 and TRBJ1-6, with D perhaps matching TRBD1 (6 bases). Germline values: CDR1 LGHNA, CDR2 YSLEER. V shed 4 bases and J shed 5 bases, with 12 bases lying between them. The CDR3 is 15 residues long. The CDR3 DNA reads as TGCGCCAGCAGCCCGCCGGGACACAATAATTCACCCCTCCACTTT. Residues: CASSPPGHNNSPLHF.